The 3 T cell receptor beta chains in this list originate from one sample, sequenced in a study of T-cell memory formation after mild COVID-19. TCRdb used MiXCR to reprocess the 5' RACE reads, holding one entry per CDR3 protein. This table has around 200,000 distinct CDR3 sequences, 8% to 11% appearing once. Sequenced sample: PBMCs or a T cell subset sorted from them (not recorded which). All receptors come from a man between 18 and 29 years old who had mild COVID-19 (a few samples of this study predate the infection). Cell type and time point are not known.

The CDR3 region has the DNA TGTGCCAGCAGTCTAGACAGGGCCCCTGGAAACACCATATATTTT. Residues: CASSLDRAPGNTIYF. The chain carries TRBV6-6 and TRBJ1-3; 7 nucleotides line up with TRBD1. V shed 5 bases, J shed 2 bases, and the junction held 6 bases outside the gene matches. This CDR3 contains 15 residues. Germline-derived CDR1 and CDR2 are MNHNY and SVGAGI (reference sequence).

This clonotype was seen more than once but under ten times. The V gene is TRBV27, the J gene TRBJ1-5; D uncertain. The CDR3 totals 15 residues. V gave up 4 bases and J gave up 3 bases, with 13 bases separating them. Germline CDR1 and CDR2: MNHEY and SMNVEV (reference sequence). The DNA for the CDR3 is TGTGCCAGCAGTTCGACCGGTCTTTCCAATCAGCCCCAGCATTTT. Its protein is CASSSTGLSNQPQHF.

This clonotype has ten or more counts. The chain links TRBV15 to TRBJ2-1; 9 bases line up with TRBD2. The CDR3 totals 16 residues. Germline assignment: CDR1 LNHNV and CDR2 YYDKDF (reference sequence). The ends lost 0 bases at V and 9 bases at J; junction bases unmatched: 9. CDR3 protein: CATSRDRAGGLVEQFF. In nucleotides, the CDR3 is TGTGCCACCAGCAGAGATCGGGCGGGGGGGCTTGTTGAGCAGTTCTTC.